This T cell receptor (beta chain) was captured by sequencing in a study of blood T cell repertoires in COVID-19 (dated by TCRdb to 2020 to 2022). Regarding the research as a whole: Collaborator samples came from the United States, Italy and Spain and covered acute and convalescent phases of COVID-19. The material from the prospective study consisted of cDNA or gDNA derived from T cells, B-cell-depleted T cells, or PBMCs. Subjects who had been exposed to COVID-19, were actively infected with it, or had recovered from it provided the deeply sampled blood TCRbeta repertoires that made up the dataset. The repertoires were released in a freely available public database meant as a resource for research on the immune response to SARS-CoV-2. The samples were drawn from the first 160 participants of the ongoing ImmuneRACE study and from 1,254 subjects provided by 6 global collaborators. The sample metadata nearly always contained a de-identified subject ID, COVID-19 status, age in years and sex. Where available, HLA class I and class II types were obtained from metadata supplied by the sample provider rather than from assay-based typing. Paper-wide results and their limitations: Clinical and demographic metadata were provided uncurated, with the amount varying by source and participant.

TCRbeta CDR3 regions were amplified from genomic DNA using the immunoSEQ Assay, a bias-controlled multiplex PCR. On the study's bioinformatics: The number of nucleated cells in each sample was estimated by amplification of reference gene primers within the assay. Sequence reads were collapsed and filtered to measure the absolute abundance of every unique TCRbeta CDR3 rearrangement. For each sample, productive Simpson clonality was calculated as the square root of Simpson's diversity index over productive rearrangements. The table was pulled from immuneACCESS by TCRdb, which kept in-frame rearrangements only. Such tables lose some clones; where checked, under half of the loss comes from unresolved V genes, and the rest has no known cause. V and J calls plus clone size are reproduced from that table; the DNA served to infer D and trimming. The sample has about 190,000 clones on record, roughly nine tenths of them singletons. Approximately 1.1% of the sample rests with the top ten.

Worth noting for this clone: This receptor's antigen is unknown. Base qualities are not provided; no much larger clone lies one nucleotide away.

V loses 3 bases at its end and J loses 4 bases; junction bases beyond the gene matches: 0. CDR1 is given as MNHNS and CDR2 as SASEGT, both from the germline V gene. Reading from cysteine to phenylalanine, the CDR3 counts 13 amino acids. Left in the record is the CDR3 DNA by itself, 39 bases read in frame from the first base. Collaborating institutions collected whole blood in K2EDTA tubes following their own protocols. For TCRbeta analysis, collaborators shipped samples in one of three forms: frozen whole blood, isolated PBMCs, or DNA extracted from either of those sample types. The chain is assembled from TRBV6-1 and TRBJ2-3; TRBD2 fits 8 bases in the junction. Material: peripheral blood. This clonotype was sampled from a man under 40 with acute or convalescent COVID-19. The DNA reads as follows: TGTGCCAGCAGTGACGGGAGGGCAGATACGCAGTATTTT. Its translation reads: CASSDGRADTQYF.